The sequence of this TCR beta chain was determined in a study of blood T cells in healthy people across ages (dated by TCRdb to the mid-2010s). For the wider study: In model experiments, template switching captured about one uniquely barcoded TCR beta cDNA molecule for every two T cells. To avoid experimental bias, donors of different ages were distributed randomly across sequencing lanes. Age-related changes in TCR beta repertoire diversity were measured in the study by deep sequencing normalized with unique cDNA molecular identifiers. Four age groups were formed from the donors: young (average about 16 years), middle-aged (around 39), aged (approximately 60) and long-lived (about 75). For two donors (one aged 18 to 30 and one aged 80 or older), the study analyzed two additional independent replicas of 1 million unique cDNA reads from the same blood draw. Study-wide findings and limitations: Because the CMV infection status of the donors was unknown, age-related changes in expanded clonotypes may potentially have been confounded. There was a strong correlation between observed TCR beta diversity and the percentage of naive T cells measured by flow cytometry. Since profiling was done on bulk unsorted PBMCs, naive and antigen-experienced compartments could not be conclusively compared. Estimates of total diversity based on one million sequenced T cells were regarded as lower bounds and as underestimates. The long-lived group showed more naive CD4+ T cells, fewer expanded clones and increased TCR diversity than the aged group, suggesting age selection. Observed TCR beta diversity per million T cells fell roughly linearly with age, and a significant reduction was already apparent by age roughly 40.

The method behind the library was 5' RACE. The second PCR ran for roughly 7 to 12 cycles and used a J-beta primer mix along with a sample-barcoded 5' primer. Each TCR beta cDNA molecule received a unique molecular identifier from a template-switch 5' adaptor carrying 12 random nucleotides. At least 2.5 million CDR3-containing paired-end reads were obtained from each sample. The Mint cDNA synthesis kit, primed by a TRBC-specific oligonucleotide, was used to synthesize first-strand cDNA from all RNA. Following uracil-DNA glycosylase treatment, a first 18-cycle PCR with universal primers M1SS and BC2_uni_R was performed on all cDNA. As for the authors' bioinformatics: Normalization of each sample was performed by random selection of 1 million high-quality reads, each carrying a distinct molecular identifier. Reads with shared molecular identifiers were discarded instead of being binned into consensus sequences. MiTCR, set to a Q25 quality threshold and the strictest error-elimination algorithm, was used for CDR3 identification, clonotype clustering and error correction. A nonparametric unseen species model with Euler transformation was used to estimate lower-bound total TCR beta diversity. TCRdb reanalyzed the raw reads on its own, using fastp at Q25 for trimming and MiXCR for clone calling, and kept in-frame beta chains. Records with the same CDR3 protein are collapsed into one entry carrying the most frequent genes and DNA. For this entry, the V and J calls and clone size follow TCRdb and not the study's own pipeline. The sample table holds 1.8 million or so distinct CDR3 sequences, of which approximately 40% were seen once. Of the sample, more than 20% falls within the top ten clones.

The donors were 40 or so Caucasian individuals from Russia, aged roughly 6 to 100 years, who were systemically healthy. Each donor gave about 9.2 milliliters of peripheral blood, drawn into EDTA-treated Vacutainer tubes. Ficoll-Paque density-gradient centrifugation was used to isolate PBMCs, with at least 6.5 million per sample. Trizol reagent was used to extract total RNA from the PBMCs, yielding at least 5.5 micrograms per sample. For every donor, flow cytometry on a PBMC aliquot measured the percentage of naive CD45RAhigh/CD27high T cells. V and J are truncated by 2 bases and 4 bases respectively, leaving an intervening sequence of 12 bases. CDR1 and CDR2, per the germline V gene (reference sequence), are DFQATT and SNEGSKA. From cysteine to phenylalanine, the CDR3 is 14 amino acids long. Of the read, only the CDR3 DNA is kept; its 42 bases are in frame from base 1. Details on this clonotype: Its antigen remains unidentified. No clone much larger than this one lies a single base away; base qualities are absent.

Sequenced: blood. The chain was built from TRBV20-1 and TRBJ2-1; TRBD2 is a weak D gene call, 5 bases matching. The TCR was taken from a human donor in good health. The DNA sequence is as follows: TGCAGTGCTAGACGGGCAAGGAGGTACAATGAGCAGTTCTTC. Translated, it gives CSARRARRYNEQFF.